These 15 T cell receptor beta chains originate from one sample sequenced in a study of cytomegalovirus exposure and HLA in healthy donors. The protocol was immunoSEQ multiplex PCR, while the TCRdb copy is restricted to in-frame clones and leaves out a portion. The repertoire holds over 150,000 clones, with 85% as singletons. The specimen was PBMCs. These receptors originate from a man between 18 and 35 years old in good health and CMV-seropositive.

This chain uses TRBV27 with TRBJ1-2, with a possible D match to TRBD1 (5 bases). V was trimmed by 3 bases and J by 4 bases, leaving 9 bases between them. CDR1 is MNHEY, CDR2 SMNVEV, per germline (reference sequence). The CDR3 has 13 amino acids. In DNA form, the CDR3 reads TGTGCCAGCAGTTTGAGACAGAGCTATGGCTACACCTTC. Encoded protein: CASSLRQSYGYTF.

V and J are TRBV7-9 and TRBJ1-1; D is perhaps TRBD1 (5 bases). Germline CDR1 SEHNR, CDR2 FQNEAQ (reference sequence). The CDR3 is made up of 15 amino acids. V was trimmed by 5 bases and J by 4 bases, leaving 17 bases between them. The CDR3 loop is CASSQQVSTGTEAFF. The CDR3 DNA sequence: TGTGCCAGCAGCCAACAGGTGTCGACGGGCACTGAAGCTTTCTTT.

This clone showed up just once. This chain links TRBV6-1 with TRBJ1-1, with no clear D. Per the germline V gene, CDR1 is MNHNS and CDR2 is SASEGT. The CDR3 has 13 residues. The V and J ends lost 3 bases and 4 bases respectively, with 9 bases between them. This CDR3 is CASSDRRGTEAFF. As DNA, the CDR3 is TGTGCCAGCAGTGACAGGCGTGGCACTGAAGCTTTCTTT.

The chain couples TRBV11-1 to TRBJ2-7, with TRBD1 matching 10 bases. Germline values: CDR1 SGHAT, CDR2 FQDESV (reference sequence). The CDR3 spans 15 residues. The trim removed 8 bases at V and 6 bases at J, leaving 13 bases unmatched. The CDR3 protein is CASGPTGGRGLEQYF. The CDR3 nucleotides are TGTGCCAGCGGCCCGACAGGGGGCAGGGGGCTCGAGCAGTACTTC.

This clone appeared once. The gene calls are TRBV2 and TRBJ1-2, with D possibly being TRBD1 (6 bases). CDR3 length equals 16 residues. Germline loops: CDR1 SNHLY, CDR2 FYNNEI. V was trimmed by 6 bases and J by 4 bases, leaving 21 bases between them. CDR3 protein: CASSIVQGYEGYGYTF. The CDR3 DNA follows: TGTGCCAGCAGCATTGTACAGGGTTATGAGGGCTATGGCTACACCTTC.

This clone was seen a handful of times. V and J are TRBV30 and TRBJ1-2; 7 nucleotides match TRBD1. This CDR3 spans 13 amino acids. CDR1 and CDR2 (germline): GTSNPN, SVGIG (reference sequence). V was pared by 2 bases and J by 3 bases, with 3 bases of the junction left unmatched. The CDR3 nucleotides read TGTGCCTGGAGTATAACAGGGGACTATGGCTACACCTTC. This codes for CAWSITGDYGYTF. Based on the CDR3 plus reference TRBV30 and TRBJ1-2, the full variable domain is SQTIHQWPATLVQPVGSPLSLECTVEGTSNPNLYWYRQAAGRGLQLLFYSVGIGQISSEVPQNLSASRPQDRQFILSSKKLLLSDSGFYLCAWSITGDYGYTFGSGTRLTVV.

This clone was detected a few times. The chain links TRBV30 to TRBJ1-2; no definite D call. This CDR3 spans 13 amino acids. V lost 0 bases and J lost 8, with 13 bases in between. Germline V gene sequence: CDR1 GTSNPN, CDR2 SVGIG (reference sequence). This CDR3 is CAWSVLAGGGYTF. For the CDR3, the DNA is TGTGCCTGGAGTGTCTTAGCGGGTGGGGGCTACACCTTC.

The chain employs TRBV7-3 and TRBJ1-2; TRBD1 is a possible D gene (6 bases). The CDR3 loop spans 13 amino acids. Per the germline V gene, CDR1 is SGHTA and CDR2 is FQGTGA. V dropped 5 bases and J dropped 8 bases, with 15 bases sitting between them. CDR3 sequence reads: CASSNSGTMGYTF. CDR3 DNA sequence: TGTGCCAGCAGCAATTCCGGGACAATGGGCTACACCTTC.

The chain employs TRBV5-1 and TRBJ2-7; 12 nucleotides line up with TRBD2. Germline loops: CDR1 SGHRS, CDR2 YFSETQ. The CDR3 length is 16 residues. V was pared by 4 bases and J by 4 bases, with 9 bases of the junction left unmatched. DNA of the CDR3: TGCGCCAGCAGCAGCTCACCGGGACTAGCGGGTTACGAGCAGTACTTC. This codes for CASSSSPGLAGYEQYF.

The chain uses TRBV5-8 and TRBJ1-4; D may be TRBD1 (5 bases). Germline V CDR1 and CDR2: SGHTS, YDEGEE. The CDR3 runs 14 residues. Trimming shortened V by 4 bases and J by 7 bases, and 14 bases separated the two germline ends. In DNA, the CDR3 is TGTGCCAGCAGCGCCCGTGGCAGGGCTGAAAAACTGTTTTTT. Its translation: CASSARGRAEKLFF.

The J gene is TRBJ2-5, the V gene TRBV7-2; weak D call: TRBD2 (6 bases). V lost 4 bases to trimming and J lost 7 bases, with 10 bases between them. The CDR3 is made up of 12 amino acids. From germline, CDR1 is SGHTA and CDR2 FQGNSA. The CDR3 reads CASSSFSGTQYF. The DNA for the CDR3 is TGTGCCAGCAGCTCATTTAGCGGGACCCAGTACTTC. Combining the CDR3 with reference TRBV7-2 and TRBJ2-5 gives the whole variable domain GAGVSQSPSNKVTEKGKDVELRCDPISGHTALYWYRQSLGQGLEFLIYFQGNSAPDKSGLPSDRFSAERTGGSVSTLTIQRTQQEDSAVYLCASSSFSGTQYFGPGTRLLVL.

V usage is TRBV7-2 and J usage is TRBJ2-7; TRBD2 is a possible D gene (6 bases). Trimming removed 10 bases from V and 1 base from J, with 17 bases in between. Germline lookup yields CDR1 SGHTA and CDR2 FQGNSA. CDR3 length: 14 residues. The CDR3 loop reads CATRRGIQSYEQYF. CDR3 nucleotide sequence: TGTGCCACCCGGCGCGGGATTCAGTCCTACGAGCAGTACTTC.

CDR3 nucleotide sequence: TGTGCCAGCAGTTTATCGACGGGGTCCTCCTACGAGCAGTACTTC. It codes for CASSLSTGSSYEQYF. The chain combines TRBV28 with TRBJ2-7, with D maybe TRBD2 (5 bases). The CDR3 has 15 residues. Per germline, CDR1 MDHEN and CDR2 SYDVKM. V was pared by 1 base and J by 0 bases, with 10 bases between.

This chain connects TRBV5-1 to TRBJ2-2; maybe TRBD1 (5 bases). Trimming cost V 3 bases and J 2 bases, with 8 bases left between them. CDR3 length equals 14 residues. The germline CDR1 and CDR2 sequences are SGHRS and YFSETQ. CDR3 in amino acids: CASSSDTNTGELFF. As DNA, the CDR3 is TGCGCCAGCAGCTCGGACACCAACACCGGGGAGCTGTTTTTT.

This clone was detected once. This chain connects TRBV28 to TRBJ2-7; TRBD1 might be the D (5 bases). V was pared by 5 bases and J by 2 bases, with 16 bases between. Germline CDR1 and CDR2: MDHEN and SYDVKM. This CDR3 has 15 residues. The DNA of the CDR3 is TGTGCCAGCAGTCAAACCTCCTTAGGGGCCTACGAGCAGTACTTC. It translates to CASSQTSLGAYEQYF. Full variable domain (missing parts from reference TRBV28 and TRBJ2-7): DVKVTQSSRYLVKRTGEKVFLECVQDMDHENMFWYRQDPGLGLRLIYFSYDVKMKEKGDIPEGYSVSREKKERFSLILESASTNQTSMYLCASSQTSLGAYEQYFGPGTRLTVT.